This TCR beta chain was recorded in a study of blood T cells in healthy people across ages. The CDR3 has 15 residues. V shed 3 bases, J shed 2 bases, and the junction held 4 bases outside the gene matches. Germline V gene sequence: CDR1 MNHEY, CDR2 SMNVEV (reference sequence). This clonotype was seen many times. A J-beta primer mix and a sample-barcoded 5' primer were used in a second PCR of roughly 7 to 12 cycles. TCRdb recomputed calls from the 5' RACE reads with MiXCR, one row per CDR3 protein. The sample contains some 940,000 distinct CDR3 sequences, about 27% of which appear only once. This sample was also put to use in a study of T cells of mothers and their children. That paper notes: Study donors consisted of a few healthy Caucasian mothers and their six children.

The TCR sequence derives from a woman aged 40 to 55 in good health. The chain uses TRBV27 and TRBJ2-5; 9 bases map to TRBD2. Sequenced sample: blood. CDR3: CASSFGSGGQETQYF. The CDR3 region has the DNA TGTGCCAGCAGTTTTGGTAGCGGGGGACAAGAGACCCAGTACTTC.